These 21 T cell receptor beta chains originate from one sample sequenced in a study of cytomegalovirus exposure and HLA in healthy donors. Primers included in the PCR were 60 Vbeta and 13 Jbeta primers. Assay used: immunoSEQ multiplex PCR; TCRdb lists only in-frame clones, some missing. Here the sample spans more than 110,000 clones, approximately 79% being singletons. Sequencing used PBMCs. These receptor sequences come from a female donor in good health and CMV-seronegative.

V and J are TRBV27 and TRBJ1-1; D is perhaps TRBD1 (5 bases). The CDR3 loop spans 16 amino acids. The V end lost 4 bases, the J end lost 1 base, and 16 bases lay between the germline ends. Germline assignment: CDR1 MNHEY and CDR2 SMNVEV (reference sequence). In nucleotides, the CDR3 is TGTGCCAGCAGTTCGCCACGGGGGAGGAGGAACACTGAAGCTTTCTTT. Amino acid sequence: CASSSPRGRRNTEAFF.

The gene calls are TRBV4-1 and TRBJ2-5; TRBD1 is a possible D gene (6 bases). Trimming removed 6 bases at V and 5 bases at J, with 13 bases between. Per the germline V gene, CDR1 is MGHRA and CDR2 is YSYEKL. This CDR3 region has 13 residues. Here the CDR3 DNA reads TGCGCCAGCAGGCCTCCCAGGGGTGAGACCCAGTACTTC. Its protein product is CASRPPRGETQYF.

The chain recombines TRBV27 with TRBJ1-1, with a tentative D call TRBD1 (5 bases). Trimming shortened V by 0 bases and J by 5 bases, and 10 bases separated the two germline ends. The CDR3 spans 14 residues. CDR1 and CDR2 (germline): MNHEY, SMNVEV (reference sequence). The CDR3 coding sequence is TGTGCCAGCAGTTTATCCGGGGGTATGACTGAAGCTTTCTTT. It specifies CASSLSGGMTEAFF.

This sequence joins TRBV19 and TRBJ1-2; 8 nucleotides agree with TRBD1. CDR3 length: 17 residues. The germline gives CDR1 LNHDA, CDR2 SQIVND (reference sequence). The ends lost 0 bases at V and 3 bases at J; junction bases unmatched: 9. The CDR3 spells CASSIDLAGQGHYGYTF. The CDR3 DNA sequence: TGTGCCAGTAGTATAGATCTCGCCGGACAGGGACACTATGGCTACACCTTC.

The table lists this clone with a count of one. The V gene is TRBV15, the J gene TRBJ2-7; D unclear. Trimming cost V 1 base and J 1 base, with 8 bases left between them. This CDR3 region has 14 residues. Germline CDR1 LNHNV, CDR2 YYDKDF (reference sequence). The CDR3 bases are TGTGCCACCAGCAGAGGAGGCGGATCCTACGAGCAGTACTTC. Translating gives CATSRGGGSYEQYF. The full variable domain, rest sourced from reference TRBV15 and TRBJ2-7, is DAMVIQNPRYQVTQFGKPVTLSCSQTLNHNVMYWYQQKSSQAPKLLFHYYDKDFNNEADTPDNFQSRRPNTSFCFLDIRSPGLGDTAMYLCATSRGGGSYEQYFGPGTRLTVT.

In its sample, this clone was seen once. DNA for the CDR3: TGTGCCAGCAGTTACAATCGAGGCGAGCAGTACTTC. Its protein product is CASSYNRGEQYF. J is TRBJ2-7 and V is TRBV6-5; D uncertain. The germline V gene encodes CDR1 MNHEY and CDR2 SVGAGI. There are 12 residues in the CDR3. The germline V and J ends were trimmed by 2 bases and 6 bases, with 8 bases remaining between them.

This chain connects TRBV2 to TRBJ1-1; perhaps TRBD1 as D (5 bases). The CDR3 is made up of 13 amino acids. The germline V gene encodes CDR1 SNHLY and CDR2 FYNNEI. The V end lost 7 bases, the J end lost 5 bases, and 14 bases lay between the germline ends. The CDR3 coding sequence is TGTGCCAGCAAGCAGGGCATTAGGACTGAAGCTTTCTTT. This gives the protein CASKQGIRTEAFF.

CDR3 sequence reads: CASSLRGEQYF. CDR3 DNA: TGCGCCAGCAGCTTACGAGGCGAGCAGTACTTC. This chain links TRBV5-1 with TRBJ2-7; D is undetermined. The CDR3 is made up of 11 amino acids. Per germline, CDR1 SGHRS and CDR2 YFSETQ. Trimming stripped 2 bases from V and 6 bases from J, with 6 bases between.

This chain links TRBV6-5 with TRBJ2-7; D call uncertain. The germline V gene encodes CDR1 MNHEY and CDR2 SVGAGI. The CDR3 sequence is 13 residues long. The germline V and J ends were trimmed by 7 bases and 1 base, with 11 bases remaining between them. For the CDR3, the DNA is TGTGCCAGCAATTCCGGTACTTCCTACGAGCAGTACTTC. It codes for CASNSGTSYEQYF.

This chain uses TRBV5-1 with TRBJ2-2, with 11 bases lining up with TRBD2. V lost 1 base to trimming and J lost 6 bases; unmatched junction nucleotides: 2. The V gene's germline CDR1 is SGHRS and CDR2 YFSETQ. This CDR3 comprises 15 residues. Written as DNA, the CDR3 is TGCGCCAGCAGCTTGACTAGCGGGAGACCCGGGGAGCTGTTTTTT. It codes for CASSLTSGRPGELFF.

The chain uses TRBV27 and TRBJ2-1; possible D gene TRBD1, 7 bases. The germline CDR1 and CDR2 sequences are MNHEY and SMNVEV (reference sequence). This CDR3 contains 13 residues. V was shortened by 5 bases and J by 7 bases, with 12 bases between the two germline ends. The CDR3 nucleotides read TGTGCCAGCAGTCCCAGGGGGGATAATGAGCAGTTCTTC. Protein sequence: CASSPRGDNEQFF.

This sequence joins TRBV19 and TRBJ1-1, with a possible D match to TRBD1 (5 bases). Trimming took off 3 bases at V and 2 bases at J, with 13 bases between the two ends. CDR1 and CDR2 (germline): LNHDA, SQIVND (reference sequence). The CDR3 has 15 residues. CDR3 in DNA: TGTGCCAGTAGTATCTTCACTGGGGCTAACACTGAAGCTTTCTTT. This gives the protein CASSIFTGANTEAFF.

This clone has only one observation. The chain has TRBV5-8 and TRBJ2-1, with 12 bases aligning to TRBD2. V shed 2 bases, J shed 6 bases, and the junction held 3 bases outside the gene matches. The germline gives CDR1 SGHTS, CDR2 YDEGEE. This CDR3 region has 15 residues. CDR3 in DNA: TGTGCCAGCAGCTTCCGACTAGCGGGAGCCAATGAGCAGTTCTTC. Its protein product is CASSFRLAGANEQFF.

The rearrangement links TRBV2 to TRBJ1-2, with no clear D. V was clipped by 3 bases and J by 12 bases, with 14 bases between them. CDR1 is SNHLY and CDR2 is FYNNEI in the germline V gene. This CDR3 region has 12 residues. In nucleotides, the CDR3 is TGTGCCAGCAGTGAGTGGGCCTCGATGGACACCTTC. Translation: CASSEWASMDTF.

This CDR3 reads CASSQDRDQGGNTGELFF. CDR3 in DNA: TGTGCCAGCAGCCAAGATCGTGATCAGGGAGGAAACACCGGGGAGCTGTTTTTT. This sequence joins TRBV14 and TRBJ2-2; tentatively, D is TRBD2 (6 bases). V was shortened by 0 bases and J by 2 bases, with 16 bases between the two germline ends. CDR1 and CDR2 from the germline V gene are SGHDN and FVKESK. The CDR3 has 18 amino acids.

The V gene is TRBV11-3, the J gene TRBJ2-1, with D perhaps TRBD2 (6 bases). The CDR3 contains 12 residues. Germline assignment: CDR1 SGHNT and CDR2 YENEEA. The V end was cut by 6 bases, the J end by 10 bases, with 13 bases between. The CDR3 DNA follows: TGTGCCAGCAGTAGGGACTCCTGGGAGCAGTTCTTC. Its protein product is CASSRDSWEQFF.

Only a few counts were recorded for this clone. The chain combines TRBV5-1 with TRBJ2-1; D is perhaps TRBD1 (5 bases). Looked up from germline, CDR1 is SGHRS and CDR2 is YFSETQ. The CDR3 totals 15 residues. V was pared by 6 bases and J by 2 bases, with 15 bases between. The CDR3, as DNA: TGCGCCAGCATGCCCTTCGCAGGGACCTACAATGAGCAGTTCTTC. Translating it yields CASMPFAGTYNEQFF.

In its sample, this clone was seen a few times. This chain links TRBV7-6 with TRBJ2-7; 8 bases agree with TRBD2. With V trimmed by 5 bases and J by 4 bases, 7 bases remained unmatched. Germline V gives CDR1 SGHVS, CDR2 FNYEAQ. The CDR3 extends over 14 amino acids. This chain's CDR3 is CASSPRGGGYEQYF. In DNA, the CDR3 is TGTGCCAGCAGCCCCCGGGGGGGCGGGTACGAGCAGTACTTC.

CDR3 sequence: CASSEALQGQHF. As DNA, the CDR3 is TGTGCCAGCAGTGAAGCGCTCCAGGGCCAGCATTTT. The chain is built from TRBV6-1 and TRBJ1-5; a weak D match, TRBD1 (5 bases). V was shortened by 0 bases and J by 12 bases, with 9 bases between the two germline ends. The CDR3 is 12 residues long. Germline V gene data show CDR1 as MNHNS and CDR2 as SASEGT.

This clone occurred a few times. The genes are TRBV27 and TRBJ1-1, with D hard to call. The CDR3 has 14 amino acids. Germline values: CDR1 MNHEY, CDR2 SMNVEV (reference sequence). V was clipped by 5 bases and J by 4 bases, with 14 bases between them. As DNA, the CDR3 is TGTGCCAGCAGTACTCGGGAGATTACCACTGAAGCTTTCTTT. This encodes CASSTREITTEAFF.

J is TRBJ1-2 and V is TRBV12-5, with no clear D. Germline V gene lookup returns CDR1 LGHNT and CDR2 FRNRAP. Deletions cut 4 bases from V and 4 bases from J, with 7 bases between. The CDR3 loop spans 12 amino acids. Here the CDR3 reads CASGYRLYGYTF. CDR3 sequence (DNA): TGTGCTAGTGGTTATCGACTCTATGGCTACACCTTC.